These T cell receptor beta chains were read from a single sample in a study of OX40 agonist ivuxolimab in advanced cancers. Sequencing used immunoSEQ multiplex PCR; TCRdb keeps in-frame clones, though not all of them. The sample has about 12,000 clones, 70% to 85% seen once; the top ten hold roughly 39%. The material was CD4+ or CD8+ T cells sorted from blood, obtained in a trial of the OX40 agonist ivuxolimab. These receptors were taken from an adult with an advanced solid tumor such as melanoma, head and neck, liver or kidney cancer. CDR3s leave out the opening cysteine and the closing phenylalanine or tryptophan. The D gene is left open where the match is weak. Clone size appears in some rows only: once, few, many, or a class for an expanded clone.

v_gene	j_gene	abundance	d_gene	CDR3aa
TRBV7-4	TRBJ1-2	-	-	ASSLDFPVDGYT
TRBV11-2	TRBJ2-7	-	-	ASSLQTSYEQY
TRBV11-2	TRBJ2-2	-	-	APLVMGGTGELF
TRBV7-9	TRBJ2-1	once	-	ASSFPESNEQF
TRBV19	TRBJ1-2	once	-	ASTIGNYPNYGYT
TRBV30	TRBJ2-3	-	-	AWSTSGGGLTDTQY
TRBV19	TRBJ1-2	few	-	ASSIPGAQSFYGYT
TRBV11-2	TRBJ1-1	-	-	ASSLGGLGRVTEAF
TRBV7-8	TRBJ1-6	-	-	ASSLAGTENSPLH
TRBV7-2	TRBJ2-1	few	TRBD2	ASSLAGTSDNEQF
TRBV4-2	TRBJ1-3	-	-	ASSGSGNTIY
TRBV5-5	TRBJ2-7	once	-	ASSLVGGYTYEQY
TRBV27	TRBJ1-1	-	-	ASSLKGTEAF
TRBV7-9	TRBJ1-1	once	-	ASSLNAATEAF
TRBV4-3	TRBJ2-7	once	-	ASSLVLDGSYEQY
TRBV6-5	TRBJ2-7	-	-	ASSPSSGASYEQY
TRBV5-5	TRBJ2-1	-	TRBD2	ASSYGLAGDGEQF
TRBV30	TRBJ2-3	-	-	AWVPTTDTQY
TRBV7-3	TRBJ2-6	once	-	ASSLESGANVLT
TRBV28	TRBJ2-1	-	TRBD2	ASSPNRPGGYNEQF
TRBV19	TRBJ2-7	-	TRBD1	ASSTRGQPLEQY
TRBV6-5	TRBJ1-3	-	-	ASSYSNAGGNTIY
TRBV4-1	TRBJ2-1	-	-	ASSQVAATGVSEQF
TRBV28	TRBJ2-7	-	TRBD1	ASSLGPGQGYEQY
TRBV7-9	TRBJ2-2	-	-	ASSLSEKIGELF
TRBV28	TRBJ2-7	-	-	ASSFNPGGTSYEQY
TRBV19	TRBJ2-6	once	-	ASNKLTVGSGANVLT
TRBV19	TRBJ2-7	-	-	ASSPAGFYEQY
TRBV5-4	TRBJ1-1	-	TRBD1	ASSLQGAATEAF
TRBV18	TRBJ2-6	few	-	ASSGLSSGANVLT
TRBV28	TRBJ2-4	-	-	ASSSRLAKNIQY
TRBV7-8	TRBJ1-1	-	-	ASSSRTVRNTEAF
TRBV18	TRBJ1-4	-	TRBD1	ASSPFADRSNEKLF
TRBV5-6	TRBJ2-2	-	-	ASSWAAGTGELF
TRBV4-3	TRBJ2-2	once	TRBD2	ASSQSGGVTTGELF
TRBV7-2	TRBJ2-3	-	-	ASSLAPGRVGSTDTQY
TRBV7-9	TRBJ2-7	-	TRBD1	ASSFSRQGLDYEQY
TRBV4-1	TRBJ2-1	-	TRBD2	ASSQDDASGIYNEQF
TRBV19	TRBJ1-1	-	-	ASSTGFTEAF
TRBV12-5	TRBJ1-2	few	-	ASDTDRNYGYT
TRBV6-4	TRBJ2-3	-	-	ASSEQSSTDTQY
TRBV25-1	TRBJ1-1	-	-	ASSGGNTEAF
TRBV6-1	TRBJ2-1	-	-	ASSELGTLGRVDEQF
TRBV4-1	TRBJ2-7	few	-	ASSQALRGFVEQY
TRBV6-1	TRBJ2-3	-	-	ASSDNRDPDTQY
TRBV19	TRBJ2-7	-	TRBD1	ASSITMGQGSYEQY
TRBV28	TRBJ2-2	-	TRBD2	ASSSPSGLAGVANTGELF